The rows below give T cell receptor beta chains drawn from one sample of a study of breast tumors, draining lymph nodes, adjacent tissues. MiXCR, run by TCRdb on the multiplex PCR reads, gives a single entry per CDR3 protein. The sample gives just under 65,000 distinct CDR3 sequences, approximately 57% of which show up once; 15% to 20% is in the top ten. Specimen: breast tumor tissue. Receptors originate from a female donor with breast cancer. Some clones in this sample may be carry-over from other donors' samples. CDR3s leave out the opening cysteine and the closing phenylalanine or tryptophan. Each record gives: V gene, CDR3 protein.

V gene: TRBV20-1
CDR3 protein: SARGTSGGSETQY

V gene: TRBV19
CDR3 protein: ASSARFTSEKLF

V gene: TRBV15
CDR3 protein: ATSRDNWGQGQPQH

V gene: TRBV15
CDR3 protein: ATGGQGNGANEKLF

V gene: TRBV3-1
CDR3 protein: ASSQGGQGNSPLH

V gene: TRBV6-2/TRBV6-3
CDR3 protein: ASSEWDRVENQPQH

V gene: TRBV6-2/TRBV6-3
CDR3 protein: ASSYYSDNRGETQY

V gene: TRBV5-1
CDR3 protein: ASLTSEQF

V gene: TRBV6-5
CDR3 protein: ASRSSPGQGYEQY

V gene: TRBV20-1
CDR3 protein: SARDRTSGTEQF

V gene: TRBV7-3
CDR3 protein: ASSPGPGPYEQY

V gene: TRBV20-1
CDR3 protein: SARVSLASSGELF

V gene: TRBV3-1
CDR3 protein: ASSQFLAGSRNEQF

V gene: TRBV18
CDR3 protein: ASSPLGTNSGANVLT

V gene: TRBV30
CDR3 protein: AWRGTGGVEQY

V gene: TRBV5-6
CDR3 protein: ASSLGQEVSTDTQY

V gene: TRBV4-2
CDR3 protein: ASSQVSGEGSTGELF

V gene: TRBV5-1
CDR3 protein: ASSPGTGGYT

V gene: TRBV7-3
CDR3 protein: ASSLAPGRGLSYNEQF

V gene: TRBV7-3
CDR3 protein: ASSSDRGGSPLH

V gene: TRBV29-1
CDR3 protein: SVLVTGNTIY

V gene: TRBV20-1
CDR3 protein: SARVPHGELF

V gene: TRBV7-2
CDR3 protein: ASSSASSPDTQY

V gene: TRBV20-1
CDR3 protein: SARTGELF

V gene: TRBV5-1
CDR3 protein: ASSLGTGTQPQH

V gene: TRBV7-8
CDR3 protein: ASRGQGWANEQF

V gene: TRBV19
CDR3 protein: ASSMSPGRVNSPLH

V gene: TRBV19
CDR3 protein: ASSWGTRYGYT

V gene: TRBV2
CDR3 protein: ASSEDRDYGYT

V gene: TRBV6-2/TRBV6-3
CDR3 protein: ASSPGDWGGSQPQH

V gene: TRBV6-6
CDR3 protein: ASSRTGGLYEQY

V gene: TRBV30
CDR3 protein: AWSVAWTNQPQH

V gene: TRBV29-1
CDR3 protein: SVTGLGNTIY

V gene: TRBV20-1
CDR3 protein: SARDGDRENSPLH

V gene: TRBV3-1
CDR3 protein: ASSTGYNEQF

V gene: TRBV9
CDR3 protein: ASSAGRIDSPLH

V gene: TRBV25-1
CDR3 protein: ASSEYMEGYT

V gene: TRBV24-1
CDR3 protein: ATSDLTSGVNEQF

V gene: TRBV7-2
CDR3 protein: ASSVRTGETQY

V gene: TRBV11-2
CDR3 protein: ASSLVPGAGYYNEQF

V gene: TRBV7-6
CDR3 protein: ASSAGTLNTGELF

V gene: TRBV7-9
CDR3 protein: AKSGSPGTDTQC

V gene: TRBV20-1
CDR3 protein: SARYSIGASYNEQF

V gene: TRBV12-3/TRBV12-4
CDR3 protein: ASSLGPWVSNEKLF

V gene: TRBV11-2
CDR3 protein: ASSPQGGGEQY

V gene: TRBV5-1
CDR3 protein: ASNTGGANEKLF

V gene: TRBV3-1
CDR3 protein: ASSHIGELF

V gene: TRBV7-2
CDR3 protein: ASSLAAQGHYEQY